The next 13 T cell receptor beta chains were all read from a single sample in a study of blood T cell repertoires in COVID-19. Measured with immunoSEQ multiplex PCR; TCRdb has only the in-frame clones, and not every one. This sample has 65,000 to 90,000 clones, with over 75% found just once. What was sequenced was peripheral blood. These receptor sequences come from a human donor in a cohort sampled during active COVID-19.

This chain connects TRBV13 to TRBJ2-7, with 7 nucleotides matching TRBD1. The CDR3 extends over 15 amino acids. The germline CDR1 and CDR2 sequences are PRHDT and FYEKMQ (reference sequence). V lost 2 bases and J lost 7; bases outside the gene matches: 11. The CDR3 DNA reads as TGTGCCAGCAGCTTACTCAGACAGGGCTCACGGGAGCAGTACTTC. The encoded protein is CASSLLRQGSREQYF.

The CDR3 sequence: CASRGSGNTIYF. The CDR3 DNA follows: TGTGCCAGTCGGGGTTCTGGAAACACCATATATTTT. The rearrangement links TRBV19 to TRBJ1-3; no clear D gene. Trimming took off 8 bases at V and 1 base at J, with 6 bases between the two ends. The CDR3 consists of 12 residues. Germline V gene data show CDR1 as LNHDA and CDR2 as SQIVND (reference sequence).

The chain carries TRBV27 and TRBJ2-1; 9 nucleotides match TRBD2. This CDR3 contains 16 residues. The V and J ends lost 3 bases and 0 bases, in that order; junction bases with no gene match: 3. Germline V gene data show CDR1 as MNHEY and CDR2 as SMNVEV (reference sequence). DNA of the CDR3: TGTGCCAGCAGTTTGGGCGGGAGGGGCTCCTACAATGAGCAGTTCTTC. This encodes CASSLGGRGSYNEQFF.

J is TRBJ1-1 and V is TRBV29-1; weak D call: TRBD1 (5 bases). CDR3 length equals 13 residues. V gave up 4 bases and J gave up 0 bases, with 9 bases separating them. CDR1 is SQVTM and CDR2 is ANQGSEA in the germline V gene. This CDR3 is CSVVSGMNTEAFF. The DNA of the CDR3 is TGCAGCGTTGTGTCAGGGATGAACACTGAAGCTTTCTTT.

The gene calls are TRBV5-4 and TRBJ1-3; unclear D gene. This CDR3 is 15 amino acids long. Between the trimmed V and J ends, which lost 1 base and 0 bases, there was a span of 8 bases. Germline lookup yields CDR1 SGHNT and CDR2 YYREEE (reference sequence). CDR3 protein: CASSLLADSGNTIYF. The CDR3 DNA is TGTGCCAGCAGCTTGTTGGCGGACTCTGGAAACACCATATATTTT.

The V call is TRBV2, the J call TRBJ1-2; perhaps TRBD1 as D (6 bases). The CDR3 length is 12 residues. V was pared by 7 bases and J by 10 bases, with 16 bases between. Germline V CDR1 and CDR2: SNHLY, FYNNEI. CDR3 coding DNA: TGTGCCAGCACCGCGACAGGCGGGTTCTACACCTTC. Protein: CASTATGGFYTF. The variable domain in full, completed from reference TRBV2 and TRBJ1-2, reads EPEVTQTPSHQVTQMGQEVILRCVPISNHLYFYWYRQILGQKVEFLVSFYNNEISEKSEIFDDQFSVERPDGSNFTLKIRSTKLEDSAMYFCASTATGGFYTFGSGTRLTVV.

The chain has TRBV27 and TRBJ2-1; 8 bases match TRBD2. The germline V gene has CDR1 MNHEY and CDR2 SMNVEV (reference sequence). The V and J ends lost 8 bases and 4 bases, in that order; junction bases with no gene match: 13. This CDR3 is built from 16 residues. The CDR3 protein is CASGPGSGGTYNEQFF. In nucleotides, the CDR3 is TGTGCCAGCGGCCCGGGGAGCGGGGGAACTTACAATGAGCAGTTCTTC.

This clone was seen a single time. The rearrangement links TRBV27 to TRBJ2-2, with 9 bases identical to TRBD2. The CDR3 has 15 residues. CDR1 is MNHEY and CDR2 is SMNVEV in the germline V gene (reference sequence). Trimming at V came to 3 bases and at J to 8 bases, leaving 7 bases not matched to a gene. The CDR3 DNA is TGTGCCAGCAGTTTGTTTAGCGGGGGAAAAGGGGAGCTGTTTTTT. Its translation is CASSLFSGGKGELFF.

The gene calls are TRBV2 and TRBJ1-2; TRBD1 might be the D (5 bases). Germline V gene lookup returns CDR1 SNHLY and CDR2 FYNNEI. V lost 0 bases and J lost 8, with 13 bases in between. The CDR3 has 14 amino acids. The DNA of the CDR3 is TGTGCCAGCAGTGAAGCGCAGACAGCGATGGGCTACACCTTC. Translated: CASSEAQTAMGYTF.

V is TRBV15 and J is TRBJ1-1, with TRBD1 as a possible D gene (5 bases). Trimming stripped 2 bases from V and 6 bases from J, with 10 bases between. The CDR3 loop spans 13 amino acids. Germline-derived CDR1 and CDR2 are LNHNV and YYDKDF (reference sequence). The CDR3 is CATSRSTGPEAFF. CDR3 sequence (DNA): TGTGCCACCAGCAGATCAACAGGTCCTGAAGCTTTCTTT.

This clone is medium-sized within its sample. In nucleotides, the CDR3 is TGTGCCAGCAGTGACCAGACTAGCGGGGCCTCCTACGAGCAGTACTTC. Its translation: CASSDQTSGASYEQYF. V is TRBV6-1 and J is TRBJ2-7; 11 bases agree with TRBD2. From germline, CDR1 is MNHNS and CDR2 SASEGT. This CDR3 comprises 16 residues. V gave up 3 bases and J gave up 0 bases; unmatched junction bases: 4.

The chain combines TRBV27 with TRBJ1-5; D not certain. Germline values: CDR1 MNHEY, CDR2 SMNVEV (reference sequence). V was clipped by 7 bases and J by 7 bases, with 8 bases between them. CDR3 length: 11 amino acids. CDR3: CASKGGQPQHF. CDR3 sequence (DNA): TGTGCCAGCAAGGGCGGGCAGCCCCAGCATTTT.

The rearrangement links TRBV9 to TRBJ1-1, with TRBD1 matching 10 bases. The CDR3 runs to 14 residues. Germline CDR1 reads SGDLS; CDR2 reads YYNGEE. After removal of 4 bases from V and 10 bases from J, the junction contained 10 bases not matched to a gene. The CDR3 DNA reads as TGTGCCAGCAGCCCCCCCGCGGGACAGGGGACAGCTTTCTTT. This translates into CASSPPAGQGTAFF.